This T cell receptor (beta chain) came from a study of STAT3 mutations in large granular lymphocyte leukemia. The repertoire was sequenced with immunoSEQ multiplex PCR; TCRdb's copy has only in-frame clones and lacks some. The sample contains about 24,000 clones, approximately 94% of which appear only once. CDR3 length: 16 amino acids. Germline V gives CDR1 PRHDT, CDR2 FYEKMQ (reference sequence). Trimming cost V 3 bases and J 4 bases; bases outside gene matches: 9. For this clone: Its antigen is not identified.

Study outcomes and limitations: At least one immunodominant TCR beta clonotype appeared in every T-cell large granular lymphocyte leukemia patient.

The J gene is TRBJ1-1, the V gene TRBV13; 9 bases agree with TRBD1. Sequenced sample: peripheral blood mononuclear cells. This receptor was identified in a man aged 35-49 years with T-cell large granular lymphocyte leukemia. Some clones in this sample may be carry-over from other donors' samples. The CDR3 region is CASSFRDRAGSTEAFF. CDR3 DNA sequence: TGTGCCAGCAGCTTCCGGGACAGGGCCGGAAGCACTGAAGCTTTCTTT.